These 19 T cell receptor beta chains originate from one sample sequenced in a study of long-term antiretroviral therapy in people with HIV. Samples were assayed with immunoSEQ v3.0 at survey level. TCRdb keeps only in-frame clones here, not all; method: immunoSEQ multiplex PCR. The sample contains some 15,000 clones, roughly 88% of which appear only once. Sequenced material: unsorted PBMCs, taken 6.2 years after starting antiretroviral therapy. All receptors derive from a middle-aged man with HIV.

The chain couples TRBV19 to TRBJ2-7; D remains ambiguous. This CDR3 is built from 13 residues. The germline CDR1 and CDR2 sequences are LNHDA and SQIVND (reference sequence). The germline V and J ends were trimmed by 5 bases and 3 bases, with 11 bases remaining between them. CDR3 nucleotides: TGTGCCAGTAGTTTTATACCCGACTACGAGCAGTACTTC. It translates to CASSFIPDYEQYF.

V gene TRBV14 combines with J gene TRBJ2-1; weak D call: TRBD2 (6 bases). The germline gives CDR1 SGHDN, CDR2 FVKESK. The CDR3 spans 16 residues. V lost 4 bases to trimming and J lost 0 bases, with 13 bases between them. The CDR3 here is CASSPLTSSSYNEQFF. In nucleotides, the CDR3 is TGTGCCAGCAGCCCCCTGACTAGTTCCTCCTACAATGAGCAGTTCTTC.

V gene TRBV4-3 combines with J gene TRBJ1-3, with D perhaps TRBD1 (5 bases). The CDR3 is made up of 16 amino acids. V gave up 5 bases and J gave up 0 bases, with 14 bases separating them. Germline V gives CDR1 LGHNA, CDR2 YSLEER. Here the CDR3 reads CASSNLEGSSGNTIYF. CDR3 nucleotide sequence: TGCGCCAGCAGCAACCTAGAGGGGAGCTCTGGAAACACCATATATTTT.

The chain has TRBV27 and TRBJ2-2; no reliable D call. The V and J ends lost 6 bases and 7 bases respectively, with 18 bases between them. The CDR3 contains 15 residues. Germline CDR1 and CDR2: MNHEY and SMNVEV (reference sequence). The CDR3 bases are TGTGCCAGCAGGCCGGAGTGGGGATTGGGCGGGGAGCTGTTTTTT. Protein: CASRPEWGLGGELFF.

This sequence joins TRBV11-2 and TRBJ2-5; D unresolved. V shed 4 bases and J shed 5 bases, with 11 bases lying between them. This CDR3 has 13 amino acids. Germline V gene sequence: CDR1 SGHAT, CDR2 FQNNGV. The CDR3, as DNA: TGTGCCAGCAGCTCCTCCCGTATCGAGACCCAGTACTTC. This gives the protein CASSSSRIETQYF.

This CDR3 reads CASSDRDRTYNEQFF. The CDR3 DNA sequence: TGTGCCAGCAGCGACCGGGACCGCACCTACAATGAGCAGTTCTTC. The V and J genes are TRBV14 and TRBJ2-1; perhaps D is TRBD1 or TRBD2 (5 bases each). Germline V CDR1 and CDR2: SGHDN, FVKESK. The CDR3 sequence is 15 residues long. Between the trimmed V and J ends, which lost 5 bases and 2 bases, there was a span of 13 bases.

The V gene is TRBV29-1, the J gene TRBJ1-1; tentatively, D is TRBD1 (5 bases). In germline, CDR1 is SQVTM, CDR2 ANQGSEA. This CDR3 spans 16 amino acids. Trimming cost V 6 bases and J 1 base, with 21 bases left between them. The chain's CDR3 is CSVIVRDPWRNTEAFF. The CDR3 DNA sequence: TGCAGCGTCATCGTCCGGGACCCATGGAGGAACACTGAAGCTTTCTTT.

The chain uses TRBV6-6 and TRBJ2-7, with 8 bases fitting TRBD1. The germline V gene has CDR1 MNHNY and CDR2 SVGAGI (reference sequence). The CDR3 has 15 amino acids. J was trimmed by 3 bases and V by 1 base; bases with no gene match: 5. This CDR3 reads CASSYWATGDYEQYF. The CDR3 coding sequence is TGTGCCAGCAGTTACTGGGCGACAGGGGACTACGAGCAGTACTTC.

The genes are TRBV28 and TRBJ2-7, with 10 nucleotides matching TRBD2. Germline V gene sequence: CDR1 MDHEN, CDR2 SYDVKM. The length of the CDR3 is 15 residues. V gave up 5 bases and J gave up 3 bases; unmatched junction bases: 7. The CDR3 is CASSPSGSMSYEQYF. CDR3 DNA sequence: TGTGCCAGCAGTCCTAGCGGGAGTATGAGCTACGAGCAGTACTTC.

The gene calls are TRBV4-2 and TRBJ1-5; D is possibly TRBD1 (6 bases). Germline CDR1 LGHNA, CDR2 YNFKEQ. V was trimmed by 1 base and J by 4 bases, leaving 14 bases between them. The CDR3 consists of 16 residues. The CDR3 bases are TGTGCCAGCAGCCAAGTGTGGCAGGGGATTAATCAGCCCCAGCATTTT. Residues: CASSQVWQGINQPQHF.

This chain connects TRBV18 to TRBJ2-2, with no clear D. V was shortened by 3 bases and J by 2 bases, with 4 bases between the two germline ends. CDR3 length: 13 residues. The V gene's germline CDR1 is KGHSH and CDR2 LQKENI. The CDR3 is CASSPPNTGELFF. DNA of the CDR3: TGTGCCAGCTCACCCCCCAACACCGGGGAGCTGTTTTTT.

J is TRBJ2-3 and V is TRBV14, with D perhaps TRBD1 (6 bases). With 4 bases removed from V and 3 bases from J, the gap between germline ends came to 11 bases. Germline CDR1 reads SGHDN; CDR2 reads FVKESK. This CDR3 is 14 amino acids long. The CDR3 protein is CASSPAQGTDTQYF. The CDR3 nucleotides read TGTGCCAGCAGCCCGGCCCAGGGGACAGATACGCAGTATTTT.

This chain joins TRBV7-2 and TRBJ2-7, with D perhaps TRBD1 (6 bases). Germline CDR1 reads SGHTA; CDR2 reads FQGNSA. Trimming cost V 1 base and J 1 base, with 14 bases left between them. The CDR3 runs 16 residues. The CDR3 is CASSLVGTTRSYEQYF. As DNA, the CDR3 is TGTGCCAGCAGCTTAGTAGGGACAACGAGATCCTACGAGCAGTACTTC.

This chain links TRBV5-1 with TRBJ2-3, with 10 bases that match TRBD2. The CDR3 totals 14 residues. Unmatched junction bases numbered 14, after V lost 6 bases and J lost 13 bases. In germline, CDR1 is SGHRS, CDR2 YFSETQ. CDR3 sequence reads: CASKQGIEAGGEYF. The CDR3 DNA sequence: TGCGCCAGCAAACAGGGAATTGAAGCGGGGGGGGAGTATTTT.

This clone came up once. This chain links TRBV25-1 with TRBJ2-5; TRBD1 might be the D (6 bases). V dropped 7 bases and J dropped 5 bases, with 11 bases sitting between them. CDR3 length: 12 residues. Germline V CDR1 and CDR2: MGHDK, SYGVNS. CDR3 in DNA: TGTGCCAGCACGACAGGTCTGGAGACCCAGTACTTC. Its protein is CASTTGLETQYF.

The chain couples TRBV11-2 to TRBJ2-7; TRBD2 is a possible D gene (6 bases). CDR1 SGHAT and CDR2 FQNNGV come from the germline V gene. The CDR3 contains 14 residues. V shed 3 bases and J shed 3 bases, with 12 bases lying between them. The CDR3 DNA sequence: TGTGCCAGCAGCTTTGGGGGAGGCCTCTACGAGCAGTACTTC. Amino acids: CASSFGGGLYEQYF. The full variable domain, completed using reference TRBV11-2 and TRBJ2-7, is EAGVAQSPRYKIIEKRQSVAFWCNPISGHATLYWYQQILGQGPKLLIQFQNNGVVDDSQLPKDRFSAERLKGVDSTLKIQPAKLEDSAVYLCASSFGGGLYEQYFGPGTRLTVT.

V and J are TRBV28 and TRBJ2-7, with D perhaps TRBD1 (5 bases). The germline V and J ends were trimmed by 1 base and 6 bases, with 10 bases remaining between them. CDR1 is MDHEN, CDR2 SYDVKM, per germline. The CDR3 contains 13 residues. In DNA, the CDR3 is TGTGCCAGCAGTTTATCCTCAGGGATCGAGCAGTACTTC. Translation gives CASSLSSGIEQYF.

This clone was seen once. The CDR3, as DNA: TGCAGTGCATCAGGGGCAGAGACCCAGTACTTC. Translated: CSASGAETQYF. The V gene is TRBV20-1, the J gene TRBJ2-5, with D possibly TRBD1 on 6 matching bases. The CDR3 length is 11 residues. CDR1 is DFQATT, CDR2 SNEGSKA, per germline (reference sequence). Trimming removed 6 bases from V and 4 bases from J, with 9 bases in between.

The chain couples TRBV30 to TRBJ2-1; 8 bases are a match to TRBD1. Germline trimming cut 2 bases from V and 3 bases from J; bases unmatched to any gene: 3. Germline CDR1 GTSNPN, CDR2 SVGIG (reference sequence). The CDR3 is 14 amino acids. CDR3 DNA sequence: TGTGCCTGGAGTAAGGGGACAGGCTACAATGAGCAGTTCTTC. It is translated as CAWSKGTGYNEQFF. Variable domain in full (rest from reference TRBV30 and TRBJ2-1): SQTIHQWPATLVQPVGSPLSLECTVEGTSNPNLYWYRQAAGRGLQLLFYSVGIGQISSEVPQNLSASRPQDRQFILSSKKLLLSDSGFYLCAWSKGTGYNEQFFGPGTRLTVL.